This TCR beta chain is from a study of graft-versus-host responses after intestinal transplantation. Study information: The transplants performed in recipients were multivisceral, liver-intestinal, or isolated intestinal. Following induction with anti-thymocyte globulin, all recipients were given tacrolimus and steroids for about three years.

Whole-study findings and limits: The authors found GvH clones in recipient marrow, some appearing first in ileum or blood. Early declines in HvG clones that occurred post-transplant were associated with peak circulating GvH clone levels.

This clone was recorded only once. Its cognate antigen is unknown. Method: immunoSEQ multiplex PCR; TCRdb's copy keeps in-frame clones and lacks some. The sample comprises about 12,000 clones, about 81% of which are singletons, and less than 10% rests with the top ten. This sequence originates from a human patient who received an intestinal transplant, so some T cells may come from the graft donor. The sequenced sample was PBMCs, obtained roughly 310 days after intestinal transplant.

CDR3 bases: TGTGCCAGTAGTATCGCAGCGGGGTGGTTCAATGAGCAGTTCTTC. It specifies CASSIAAGWFNEQFF. The rearrangement joins TRBV19 to TRBJ2-1; 7 bases are a match to TRBD2. CDR1 and CDR2 from the germline V gene are LNHDA and SQIVND (reference sequence). This CDR3 contains 15 residues. With V trimmed by 3 bases and J by 6 bases, 8 bases remained unmatched. Full variable domain (rest looked up from reference TRBV19 and TRBJ2-1): DGGITQSPKYLFRKEGQNVTLSCEQNLNHDAMYWYRQDPGQGLRLIYYSQIVNDFQKGDIAEGYSVSREKKESFPLTVTSAQKNPTAFYLCASSIAAGWFNEQFFGPGTRLTVL.